This T cell receptor beta chain derives from a study of cytotoxic CD8 clonotypes in ibrutinib-treated CLL. V was pared by 9 bases and J by 9 bases, with 13 bases between. The CDR3 extends over 11 amino acids. Germline lookup yields CDR1 LNHDA and CDR2 SQIVND (reference sequence). TCRdb's table, derived via immunoSEQ multiplex PCR, lists solely in-frame clones and lacks some. The sample has some 150,000 clones, about 76% seen once. The sequencing used PBMCs, collected after 24 months of ibrutinib treatment. V is TRBV19 and J is TRBJ2-3, with D tentatively TRBD1 or TRBD2 (6 bases each). This TCR was sampled from a human donor with chronic lymphocytic leukemia. The CDR3 reads CASSTGRTQYF. CDR3 DNA: TGTGCCAGCTCCACAGGGAGGACGCAGTATTTT. The full variable domain, completed using reference TRBV19 and TRBJ2-3, is DGGITQSPKYLFRKEGQNVTLSCEQNLNHDAMYWYRQDPGQGLRLIYYSQIVNDFQKGDIAEGYSVSREKKESFPLTVTSAQKNPTAFYLCASSTGRTQYFGPGTRLTVL.